Described below is a single TCR beta chain sequence and its context. Its antigen has not been determined. There are no base qualities to consult, and no much larger clone falls within one base. The data were taken from a study of T cell responses to AZD1222 COVID-19 vaccine (dated by TCRdb to the early 2020s). For the study in its entirety: TCR sequencing was performed for 230 to 250 trial participants, of whom roughly 200 were given two doses of AZD1222 and approximately 25 were given two doses of MenACWY control vaccine. Enrollment into the trials was organized by age into subgroups of 18-55, 56-69 and 70-plus years, and those subgroups contained 148, 28 and 57 TCR-sequenced participants, respectively. The paper's findings and limits, for the study overall: Reportedly, almost half of the unique spike-specific TCRs recognized epitopes lying outside the regions that are mutated in the B.1.351 and B.1.1.7 variants. The 56-69-year group was small, and its depth increase did not reach significance, likely because of low power. Participants were mostly white British, with more females than males. The authors suggested clonal diversity may have been underestimated. Vaccine-associated CD4 TCRs spanned the whole spike protein, with dominant responses in regions 160-218 and 743-854. After two AZD1222 doses, both the breadth and the depth of spike-specific TCRs were significantly higher than at day 0 and than in MenACWY recipients. Because no day 14 peak-response samples were available, repertoires were characterized only after the peak T cell response. Conclusions about previously exposed vaccinees were limited because only a handful of AZD1222 recipients were SARS-CoV-2 seropositive at baseline.

The time point tag for this specimen amounts to: about 28 days (+/-7) after the second vaccine dose. AZD1222 recipients given second doses at about 4 weeks or at about 12 weeks were pooled, since spike-specific TCR depth and breadth were not found to differ between the two schedules. The vaccinee samples were drawn from two UK trials, COV001 and COV002, one of which was a single-blind randomized controlled phase 2/3 trial testing AZD1222 (ChAdOx1 nCoV-19) in healthy adults. For TCRbeta chain sequencing, PBMC samples from trial participants were taken at day 0 and at day 28 after the second dose. The CDR3 regions of human TCRbeta chains were analyzed by immunosequencing. The source study handled its data this way. TCRs in the repertoires were matched against a reference library of SARS-CoV-2-specific TCRs that had been generated with the MIRA antigen-specificity platform. Breadth was defined as the fraction of unique TCRs that were SARS-CoV-2-associated. Depth was defined as the fraction of total T cells that were SARS-CoV-2-associated. Using the MIRA data, each spike-specific TCR was assigned both to the spike region to which the TCR was reactive and to a CD4 or CD8 class. Log10-transformed breadth and depth values were compared by one-way ANOVA with Sidak's multiple comparisons tests. As stored in TCRdb, this immuneACCESS dataset retains in-frame rearrangements with V and J assigned. A fraction of the clones does not appear; measured against another copy, unresolved V genes explain less than half of the discrepancy, and the remainder lacks a known reason. V and J calls and clone size follow that table, whereas D and trimming were derived from the DNA. Here the sample has about 94,000 clones; around nine tenths occur a single time. Clones ranked in the top ten supply around 10% of the sample.

Relative to germline, V is 8 bases shorter and J is 6 bases shorter, with 13 bases between their ends. CDR3 length: 12 amino acids, cysteine to phenylalanine. The DNA shown is the 36-base CDR3, in frame from base 1. The CDR1 and CDR2 encoded by the germline V gene (reference sequence) are GTSNPN and SVGIG. The material was peripheral blood, obtained 28 days after the second AZD1222 dose. The sequence derives from an adult who received the AZD1222 COVID-19 vaccine. The V and J genes are TRBV30 and TRBJ2-2, and perhaps TRBD2 as D gene, on 6 matching bases. The nucleotides are TGTGCCGGGGGGTGGGGTCCCGGGGAGCTGTTTTTT. The encoded protein is CAGGWGPGELFF.